The 25 T cell receptor beta chains below come from one sample, sequenced in a study of T cells in localized non-small cell lung cancer (dated by TCRdb to 2020 to 2021). To prepare the library, the immunoSEQ multiplex PCR assay was applied. TCRdb stores this immuneACCESS table with in-frame sequences only. Part of the clones is absent; in the studies checked, under half of the shortfall reflects unresolved V genes, and no reason is known for the rest. This sample has approximately 5,300 clones in its table, and 32% of those were observed once. The ten top clones hold 12% of the sample. The sample here was lung tumor tissue, taken before any cancer treatment. The receptor set was obtained from a male donor at least 60 years old with stage III lung adenocarcinoma.

The chain carries TRBV29-1 and TRBJ2-3; 8 nucleotides agree with TRBD2. Looked up from germline, CDR1 is SQVTM and CDR2 is ANQGSEA. Trimming removed 8 bases from V and 1 base from J; junction bases left unmatched: 8. This CDR3 is 14 amino acids long. The DNA of the CDR3 is TGCAGCCTAGGCGGGGGGCTCGGCACAGATACGCAGTATTTT. This gives the protein CSLGGGLGTDTQYF.

The chain has TRBV9 and TRBJ2-6, with 7 nucleotides matching TRBD2. The germline gives CDR1 SGDLS, CDR2 YYNGEE. V shed 0 bases, J shed 0 bases, and the junction held 15 bases outside the gene matches. The CDR3 runs to 21 residues. The CDR3: CASSVDPLSGGLLSGANVLTF. The CDR3 DNA is TGTGCCAGCAGCGTAGACCCACTTTCGGGAGGCCTCCTCTCTGGGGCCAACGTCCTGACTTTC.

This clone has only a few counts. This chain links TRBV4-1 with TRBJ2-7, with 9 bases aligning to TRBD1. The CDR3 runs to 15 residues. The germline gives CDR1 MGHRA, CDR2 YSYEKL. V was pared by 1 base and J by 3 bases, with 4 bases of the junction left unmatched. CDR3 loop: CASSQVHRGLYEQYF. The CDR3 DNA sequence: TGCGCCAGCAGCCAAGTCCACAGGGGGCTCTACGAGCAGTACTTC.

The rearrangement uses TRBV7-6 and TRBJ1-3, with a weak D call TRBD1 (6 bases). V was shortened by 3 bases and J by 5 bases, with 11 bases between the two germline ends. The CDR3 runs 14 residues. Germline loops: CDR1 SGHVS, CDR2 FNYEAQ. CDR3 region: CASSLWGGRNTIYF. CDR3 in DNA: TGTGCCAGCAGCTTGTGGGGGGGCCGAAACACCATATATTTT.

The table lists this clone with a few counts. The genes are TRBV6-8 and TRBJ1-2; no clear D gene. Trimming cost V 0 bases and J 6 bases, with 8 bases left between them. Germline V gene data show CDR1 as MNHGY and CDR2 as SAAAGT. There are 13 residues in the CDR3. For the CDR3, the DNA is TGTGCCAGCAGTTACTCGAAGGGTAATGGCTACACCTTC. Translation gives CASSYSKGNGYTF.

This rearrangement joins TRBV5-1 to TRBJ2-2, with 14 bases that match TRBD2. Looked up from germline, CDR1 is SGHRS and CDR2 is YFSETQ. The CDR3 extends over 16 amino acids. V shed 4 bases, J shed 7 bases, and the junction held 6 bases outside the gene matches. CDR3 sequence reads: CASSQGLAGVDGELFF. In DNA form, the CDR3 reads TGCGCCAGCAGCCAGGGACTAGCGGGAGTGGACGGGGAGCTGTTTTTT.

This clone was detected only a few times. V and J are TRBV6-8 and TRBJ2-7; 11 nucleotides agree with TRBD1. In germline, CDR1 is MNHGY, CDR2 SAAAGT. The CDR3 runs to 14 residues. The J segment lost 7 bases and the V segment lost 6 bases, leaving 8 bases of the junction unmatched. Here the CDR3 DNA reads TGTGCCAGCAGGACGGACAGGGGGCTCGGTGAGCAGTACTTC. It encodes CASRTDRGLGEQYF.

The V and J genes are TRBV5-1 and TRBJ2-7, with TRBD1 matching 7 bases. The germline CDR1 and CDR2 sequences are SGHRS and YFSETQ. Trimming took 4 bases from V and 0 from J; bases not matched to a gene: 7. The CDR3 extends over 15 amino acids. The CDR3 here is CASSPGGGSSYEQYF. Written as DNA, the CDR3 is TGCGCCAGCAGCCCAGGGGGTGGGAGCTCCTACGAGCAGTACTTC.

This chain links TRBV19 with TRBJ1-5, with 8 bases aligning to TRBD1. The germline CDR1 and CDR2 sequences are LNHDA and SQIVND (reference sequence). V was pared by 8 bases and J by 0 bases, with 3 bases of the junction left unmatched. The CDR3 totals 14 residues. CDR3 loop: CASGQGNSNQPQHF. CDR3 nucleotides: TGTGCCAGTGGACAGGGAAATAGCAATCAGCCCCAGCATTTT.

The rearrangement links TRBV5-1 to TRBJ2-2; D is ambiguous. The V and J ends lost 0 bases and 1 base respectively, with 7 bases between them. CDR1 is SGHRS, CDR2 YFSETQ, per germline. The CDR3 contains 15 residues. DNA for the CDR3: TGCGCCAGCAGCTTGGATCTGGGGAACACCGGGGAGCTGTTTTTT. It translates to CASSLDLGNTGELFF.

The rearrangement joins TRBV14 to TRBJ1-1; D is undetermined. The CDR3 length is 14 residues. CDR1 is SGHDN and CDR2 is FVKESK in the germline V gene. V lost 5 bases, J lost 7 bases, and 17 bases lay in between. CDR3 loop: CASSKLPGWGEAFF. The DNA of the CDR3 is TGTGCCAGCAGCAAACTGCCGGGGTGGGGTGAAGCTTTCTTT.

This chain links TRBV28 with TRBJ2-7; no clear D gene. The V gene's germline CDR1 is MDHEN and CDR2 SYDVKM. CDR3 length: 13 residues. Deletions cut 5 bases from V and 5 bases from J, with 13 bases between. The chain's CDR3 is CASSPPRSNEQYF. Written as DNA, the CDR3 is TGTGCCAGCAGTCCTCCCCGGTCCAACGAGCAGTACTTC.

The table lists this clone with a few counts. The chain couples TRBV28 to TRBJ2-7; 9 positions agree with TRBD1. Unmatched junction bases numbered 8, after V lost 1 base and J lost 4 bases. CDR1 is MDHEN and CDR2 is SYDVKM in the germline V gene. CDR3 size: 16 residues. Here the CDR3 DNA reads TGTGCCAGCAGTTTATTATGGGGACAGGGTAGGTACGAGCAGTACTTC. Translated: CASSLLWGQGRYEQYF.

The rearrangement uses TRBV6-8 and TRBJ2-1; 11 positions match TRBD2. Unmatched junction bases numbered 5, after V lost 2 bases and J lost 8 bases. Germline V gives CDR1 MNHGY, CDR2 SAAAGT. This CDR3 has 15 amino acids. The CDR3 protein is CASSYGRTSGHEQFF. CDR3 coding DNA: TGTGCCAGCAGTTACGGAAGGACTAGCGGGCATGAGCAGTTCTTC.

A few counts support this clone. CDR3 coding DNA: TGTGCCAGCAGCCCCTCGATGCCTGGGGCCAACGTCCTGACTTTC. Its translation: CASSPSMPGANVLTF. V is TRBV7-5 and J is TRBJ2-6. TRBV7-5 is given as a pseudogene. The CDR3 has 15 residues.

This clone turned up a few times. The rearrangement joins TRBV11-3 to TRBJ1-5, with D unresolved. CDR1 is SGHNT and CDR2 is YENEEA in the germline V gene. The germline V and J ends were trimmed by 6 bases and 0 bases, with 9 bases remaining between them. The CDR3 length is 14 residues. In nucleotides, the CDR3 is TGTGCCAGCAGGAGAGACTATAGCAATCAGCCCCAGCATTTT. It codes for CASRRDYSNQPQHF.

This chain uses TRBV28 with TRBJ2-7; possible D gene TRBD2, 5 bases. Germline CDR1 is MDHEN and CDR2 is SYDVKM. The V end was cut by 3 bases, the J end by 2 bases, with 17 bases between. CDR3 length: 16 residues. The CDR3 DNA sequence: TGTGCCAGCAGTTTTCCCCGATCCAGCGGTACCTACGAGCAGTACTTC. This encodes CASSFPRSSGTYEQYF. Full variable domain (missing parts from reference TRBV28 and TRBJ2-7): DVKVTQSSRYLVKRTGEKVFLECVQDMDHENMFWYRQDPGLGLRLIYFSYDVKMKEKGDIPEGYSVSREKKERFSLILESASTNQTSMYLCASSFPRSSGTYEQYFGPGTRLTVT.

The chain couples TRBV25-1 to TRBJ2-3; D may match TRBD1 or TRBD2 (6 bases each). The CDR3 is 14 residues long. V shed 8 bases and J shed 3 bases, with 15 bases lying between them. CDR1 is MGHDK, CDR2 SYGVNS, per germline. CDR3 in amino acids: CASRRGVRTDTQYF. CDR3 nucleotide sequence: TGTGCCAGCCGTAGGGGGGTGAGGACAGATACGCAGTATTTT.

V and J are TRBV11-3 and TRBJ2-4; 9 bases are a match to TRBD1. The CDR3 loop spans 16 amino acids. The V gene end was trimmed by 6 bases and the J gene end by 0 bases; junction bases not matched to a gene: 6. Per germline, CDR1 SGHNT and CDR2 YENEEA. CDR3 sequence: CASSTRTGEAKNIQYF. CDR3 bases: TGTGCCAGCAGTACCCGGACAGGGGAAGCCAAAAACATTCAGTACTTC.

This clone has a handful of counts. The V and J genes are TRBV11-3 and TRBJ2-2; TRBD1 is a possible D gene (6 bases). This CDR3 comprises 14 residues. Trimming left V 5 bases short and J 4 bases short, with 11 bases between. Per germline, CDR1 SGHNT and CDR2 YENEEA. The CDR3 nucleotides read TGTGCCAGCAGCGTGGGACAATCCACCGGGGAGCTGTTTTTT. This codes for CASSVGQSTGELFF.

This clone has a handful of counts. V usage is TRBV28 and J usage is TRBJ2-1; 7 bases are a match to TRBD1. The CDR3 loop spans 17 amino acids. CDR1 and CDR2 from the germline V gene are MDHEN and SYDVKM. V was pared by 2 bases and J by 2 bases, with 9 bases of the junction left unmatched. The CDR3 sequence: CASSLQPHRGPYNEQFF. The CDR3 DNA reads as TGTGCCAGCAGTTTACAACCACACAGGGGTCCCTACAATGAGCAGTTCTTC.

Only a few counts were recorded for this clone. The CDR3 loop is CASSFMGEGYNEQFF. The CDR3 DNA sequence: TGTGCCAGCAGCTTTATGGGGGAGGGGTACAATGAGCAGTTCTTC. The J gene is TRBJ2-1, the V gene TRBV11-3, with 7 bases matching TRBD2. The junction had 6 bases not matched to a gene; V was cut back by 3 bases and J by 4 bases. This CDR3 spans 15 amino acids. Germline CDR1 SGHNT, CDR2 YENEEA.

In its sample, this clone was seen a few times. The J gene is TRBJ2-2, the V gene TRBV6-8; D may be TRBD1 or TRBD2 (5 bases each). Trimming left V 6 bases short and J 3 bases short, with 17 bases between. Germline V lookup: CDR1 MNHGY, CDR2 SAAAGT. CDR3 length: 16 residues. The CDR3 is CASSASGARDTGELFF. The CDR3 DNA sequence: TGTGCCAGCAGCGCCAGTGGGGCGAGGGACACCGGGGAGCTGTTTTTT.

The rearrangement joins TRBV11-3 to TRBJ2-1, with 11 bases fitting TRBD1. V trimming: 5 bases; J trimming: 4 bases; junction bases outside the gene matches: 4. The CDR3 extends over 15 amino acids. Germline CDR1 SGHNT, CDR2 YENEEA. CDR3 region: CASSGTGGLYNEQFF. DNA of the CDR3: TGTGCCAGCAGCGGGACAGGGGGGCTATACAATGAGCAGTTCTTC.

V usage is TRBV7-5 and J usage is TRBJ2-1; no check of the table's D call, TRBD1, against the DNA was made. TRBV7-5 is designated a pseudogene. The CDR3 consists of 15 residues. The CDR3 DNA reads TGTGCCAGCAGTTTTAGAGAACGACAGGGAAATGAGCAGTTCTTC. Protein: CASSFRERQGNEQFF.